The present TCR beta chain was sequenced within a study of Tregs in tolerant kidney transplant recipients. Whole-study context: The nonmyeloablative bone marrow transplants came from related graft donors, with transient mixed chimerism.

V dropped 5 bases and J dropped 0 bases, with 11 bases sitting between them. Germline V gene lookup returns CDR1 SGHTA and CDR2 FQGNSA. The CDR3 has 14 residues. The table came from immunoSEQ multiplex PCR; TCRdb's copy has only in-frame clones and leaves some out. This listing includes roughly 48,000 clones. Thawed PBMCs were FACS-sorted into unstimulated CD4+CD25+CD127- regulatory T cells, CD4+CD25- non-regulatory cells, CD4 and CD8 cells. Concerning this clone: The read gets to within 3 residues of the CDR3 end, and the germline J gene fills in the rest.

The sequence derives from a human donor who received a combined kidney and bone marrow transplant. Sample: CD4+ T cells from blood, taken before the transplant. The chain employs TRBV7-2 and TRBJ2-7; D is perhaps TRBD2 (5 bases). CDR3 sequence reads: CASSPSRGSYEQYF. Incomplete CDR3 DNA: TGTGCCAGCAGCCCGAGTCGGGGCTCCTACGAG.